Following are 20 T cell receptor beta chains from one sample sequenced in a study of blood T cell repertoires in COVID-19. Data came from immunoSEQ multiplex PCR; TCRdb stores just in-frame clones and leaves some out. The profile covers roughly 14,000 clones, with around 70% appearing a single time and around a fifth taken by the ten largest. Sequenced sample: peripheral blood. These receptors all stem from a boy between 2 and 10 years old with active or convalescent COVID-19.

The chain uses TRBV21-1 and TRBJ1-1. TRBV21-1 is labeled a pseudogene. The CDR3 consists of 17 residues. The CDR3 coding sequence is TGTGCCAGCAGCATCTACGTGCGACGGACTTGTGAGACTGAAGCTTTCTTT. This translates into CASSIYVRRTCETEAFF.

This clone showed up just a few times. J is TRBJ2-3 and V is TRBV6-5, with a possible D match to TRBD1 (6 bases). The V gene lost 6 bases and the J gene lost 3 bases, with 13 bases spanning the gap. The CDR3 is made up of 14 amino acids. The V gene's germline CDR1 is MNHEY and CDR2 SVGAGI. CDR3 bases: TGTGCCAGCAGAGGGGGTTTTAAAACAGATACGCAGTATTTT. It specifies CASRGGFKTDTQYF.

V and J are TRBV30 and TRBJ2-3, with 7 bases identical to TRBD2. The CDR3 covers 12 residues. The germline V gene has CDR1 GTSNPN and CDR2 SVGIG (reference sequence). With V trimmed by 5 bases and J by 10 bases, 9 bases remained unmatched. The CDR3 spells CAWDIGEGAQYF. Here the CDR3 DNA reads TGTGCCTGGGATATAGGGGAGGGCGCGCAGTATTTT.

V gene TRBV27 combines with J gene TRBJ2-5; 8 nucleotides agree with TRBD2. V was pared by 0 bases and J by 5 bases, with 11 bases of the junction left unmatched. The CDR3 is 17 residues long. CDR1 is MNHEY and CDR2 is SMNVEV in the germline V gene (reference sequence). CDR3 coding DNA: TGTGCCAGCAGTTTATCCCGGGGAGCGGGAGTCCCGGAGACCCAGTACTTC. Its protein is CASSLSRGAGVPETQYF.

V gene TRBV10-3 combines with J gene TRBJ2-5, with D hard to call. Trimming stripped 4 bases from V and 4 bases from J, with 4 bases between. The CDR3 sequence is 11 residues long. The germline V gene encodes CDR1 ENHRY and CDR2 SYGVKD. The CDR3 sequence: CAISARETQYF. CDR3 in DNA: TGTGCCATCAGTGCTCGAGAGACCCAGTACTTC.

The chain's CDR3 is CASSLGGTLPYTQYF. CDR3 DNA sequence: TGTGCCAGCAGTTTAGGGGGGACCCTACCTTATACGCAGTATTTT. The chain couples TRBV28 to TRBJ2-3; D might be TRBD2 (6 bases). The V and J ends lost 2 bases and 7 bases respectively, with 16 bases between them. Germline CDR1 reads MDHEN; CDR2 reads SYDVKM. The CDR3 extends over 15 amino acids.

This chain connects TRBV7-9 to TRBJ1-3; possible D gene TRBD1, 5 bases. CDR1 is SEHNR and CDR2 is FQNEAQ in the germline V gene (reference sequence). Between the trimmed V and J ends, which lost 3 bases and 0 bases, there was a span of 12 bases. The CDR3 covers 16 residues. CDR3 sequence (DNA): TGTGCCAGCAGCTTGAGAACAGGCCGCTCTGGAAACACCATATATTTT. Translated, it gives CASSLRTGRSGNTIYF.

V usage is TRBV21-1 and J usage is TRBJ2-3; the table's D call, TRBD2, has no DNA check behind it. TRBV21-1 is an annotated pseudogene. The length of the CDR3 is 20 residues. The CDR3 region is CASSSRGRRGDQTSTDTQYF. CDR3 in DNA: TGTGCCAGCAGCTCCCGAGGTAGGCGGGGGGACCAAACTAGCACAGATACGCAGTATTTT.

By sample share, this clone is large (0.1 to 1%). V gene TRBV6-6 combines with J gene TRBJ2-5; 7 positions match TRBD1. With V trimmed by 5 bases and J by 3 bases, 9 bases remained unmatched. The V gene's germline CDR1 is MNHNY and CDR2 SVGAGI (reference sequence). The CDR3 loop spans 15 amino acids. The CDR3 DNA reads TGTGCCAGCAGTGGCCGAGGGGGCAGCAAAGAGACCCAGTACTTC. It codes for CASSGRGGSKETQYF.

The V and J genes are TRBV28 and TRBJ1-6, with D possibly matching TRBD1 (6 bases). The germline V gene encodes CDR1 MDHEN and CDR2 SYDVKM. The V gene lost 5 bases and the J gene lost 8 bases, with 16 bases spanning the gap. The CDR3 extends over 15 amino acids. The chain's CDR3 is CASSIQGLRDSPLHF. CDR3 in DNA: TGTGCCAGCAGTATACAGGGACTAAGGGATTCACCCCTCCACTTT.

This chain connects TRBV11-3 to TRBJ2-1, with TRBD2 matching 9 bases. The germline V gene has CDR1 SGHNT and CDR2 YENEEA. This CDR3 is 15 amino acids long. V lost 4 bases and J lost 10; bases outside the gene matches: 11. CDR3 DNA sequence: TGTGCCAGCAGCTCACTGCGCGGGGGGGCCAGGGAGCAGTTCTTC. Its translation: CASSSLRGGAREQFF.

DNA for the CDR3: TGTGCCAGCAGGGGAGTCGCCTTCTCTGGAAACACCATATATTTT. As protein: CASRGVAFSGNTIYF. V usage is TRBV6-5 and J usage is TRBJ1-3; D call uncertain. The CDR3 spans 15 residues. The V end lost 6 bases, the J end lost 0 bases, and 12 bases lay between the germline ends. Germline CDR1 MNHEY, CDR2 SVGAGI.

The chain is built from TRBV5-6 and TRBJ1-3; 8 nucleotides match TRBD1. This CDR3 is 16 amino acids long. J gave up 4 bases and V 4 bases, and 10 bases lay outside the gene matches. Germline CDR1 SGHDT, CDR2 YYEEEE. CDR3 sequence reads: CASSPYGTGRGNTIYF. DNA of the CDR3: TGTGCCAGCAGCCCATACGGGACAGGTCGAGGAAACACCATATATTTT.

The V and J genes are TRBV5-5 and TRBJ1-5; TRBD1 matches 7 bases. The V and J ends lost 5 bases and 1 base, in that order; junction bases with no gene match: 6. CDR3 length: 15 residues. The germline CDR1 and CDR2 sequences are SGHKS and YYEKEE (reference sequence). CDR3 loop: CASRSTGASNQPQHF. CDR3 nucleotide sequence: TGTGCCAGCAGGTCAACAGGGGCGAGCAATCAGCCCCAGCATTTT.

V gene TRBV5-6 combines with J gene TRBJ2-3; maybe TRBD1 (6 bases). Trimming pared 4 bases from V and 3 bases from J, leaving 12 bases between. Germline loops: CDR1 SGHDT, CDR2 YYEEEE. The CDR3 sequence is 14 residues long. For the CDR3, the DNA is TGTGCCAGCAGCGCCTACAGGGTAACAGATACGCAGTATTTT. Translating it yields CASSAYRVTDTQYF.

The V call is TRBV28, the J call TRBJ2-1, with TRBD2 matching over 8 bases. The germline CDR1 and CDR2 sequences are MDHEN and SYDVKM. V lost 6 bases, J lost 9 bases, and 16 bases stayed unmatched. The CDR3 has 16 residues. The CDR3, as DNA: TGTGCCAGCAGAATACTAACGGGAGGGCCTGGGGGTGAGCAGTTCTTC. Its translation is CASRILTGGPGGEQFF.

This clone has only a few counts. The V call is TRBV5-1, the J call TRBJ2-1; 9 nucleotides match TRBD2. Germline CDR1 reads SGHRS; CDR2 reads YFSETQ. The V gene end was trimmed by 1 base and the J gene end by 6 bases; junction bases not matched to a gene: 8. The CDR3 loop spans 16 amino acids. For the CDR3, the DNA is TGCGCCAGCAGCTTGATGGGTAGCGGGGGACTCAATGAGCAGTTCTTC. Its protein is CASSLMGSGGLNEQFF.

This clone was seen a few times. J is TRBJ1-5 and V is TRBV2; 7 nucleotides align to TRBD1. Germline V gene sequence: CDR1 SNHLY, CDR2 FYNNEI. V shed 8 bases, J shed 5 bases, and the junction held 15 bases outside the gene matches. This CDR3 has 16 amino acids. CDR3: CASPHPGQLVDQPQHF. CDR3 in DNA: TGTGCCAGCCCTCACCCGGGACAGCTTGTCGATCAGCCCCAGCATTTT.

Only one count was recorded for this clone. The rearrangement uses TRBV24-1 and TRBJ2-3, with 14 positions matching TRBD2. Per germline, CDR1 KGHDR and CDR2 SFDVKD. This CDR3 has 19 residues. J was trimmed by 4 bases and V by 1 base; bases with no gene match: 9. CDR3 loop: CATSDFPGLAGGVSDTQYF. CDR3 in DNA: TGTGCCACCAGTGATTTCCCCGGACTAGCGGGAGGTGTCTCAGATACGCAGTATTTT.

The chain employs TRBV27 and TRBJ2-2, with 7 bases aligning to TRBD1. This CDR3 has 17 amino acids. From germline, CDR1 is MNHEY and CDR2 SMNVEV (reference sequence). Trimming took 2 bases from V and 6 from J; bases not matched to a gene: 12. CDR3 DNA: TGTGCCAGCAGTTTAACCCACGGGACAGTGAGTCCCGGGGAGCTGTTTTTT. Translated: CASSLTHGTVSPGELFF.